What follows are 29 T cell receptor beta chains derived from one specimen sequenced in a study of Ad26.COV2.S vaccination and SARS-CoV-2 variants. Libraries were prepared by immunoSEQ multiplex PCR; TCRdb keeps only in-frame clonotypes and omits some of them. This sample carries about 350,000 clones, roughly 81% of them seen once, and the ten largest clones take 3.3%. Treatment given: approximately 18 received Ad26.COV2.S at low or high dose, single or two shots; 5 received placebo; per-sample allocation not given. The samples date from day 63 after the first vaccine or placebo injection. The material was peripheral blood, obtained in a trial of Ad26.COV2.S vaccine versus placebo. The receptors stem from a person between 18 and 65 years old who received the Ad26.COV2.S COVID-19 vaccine or a placebo.

The chain carries TRBV11-2 and TRBJ2-3; TRBD1 agrees at 7 bases. V lost 6 bases to trimming and J lost 9 bases; unmatched junction nucleotides: 12. Looked up from germline, CDR1 is SGHAT and CDR2 is FQNNGV. CDR3 length: 14 residues. CDR3 in amino acids: CASRGIRGQQTQYF. The CDR3 region has the DNA TGTGCCAGCAGGGGTATTCGGGGACAGCAAACGCAGTATTTT.

The chain carries TRBV27 and TRBJ1-4; TRBD1 matches at 7 bases. The V gene end was trimmed by 2 bases and the J gene end by 0 bases; junction bases not matched to a gene: 12. This CDR3 spans 19 amino acids. CDR1 and CDR2 (germline): MNHEY, SMNVEV (reference sequence). The CDR3 DNA reads TGTGCCAGCAGTTTACGTAAGGGACAGAAATCCGCAACTAATGAAAAACTGTTTTTT. This gives the protein CASSLRKGQKSATNEKLFF.

CDR3: CASSQFVLSDTQYF. Here the CDR3 DNA reads TGTGCCAGCAGCCAGTTCGTCCTTTCAGATACGCAGTATTTT. The V call is TRBV14, the J call TRBJ2-3; D call uncertain. Germline V gene lookup returns CDR1 SGHDN and CDR2 FVKESK. The CDR3 totals 14 residues. Deletions cut 3 bases from V and 4 bases from J, with 11 bases between.

The gene calls are TRBV5-1 and TRBJ2-6; 7 nucleotides match TRBD1. The trim removed 0 bases at V and 0 bases at J, leaving 3 bases unmatched. Germline V gene sequence: CDR1 SGHRS, CDR2 YFSETQ. The CDR3 is 17 residues long. CDR3 region: CASSLAPGGSGANVLTF. The DNA of the CDR3 is TGCGCCAGCAGCTTGGCCCCAGGGGGCTCTGGGGCCAACGTCCTGACTTTC.

This clone came up once. The chain uses TRBV5-5 and TRBJ1-2; D gene uncertain. CDR1 and CDR2 (germline): SGHKS, YYEKEE (reference sequence). With 0 bases removed from V and 0 bases from J, the gap between germline ends came to 9 bases. This CDR3 is built from 15 residues. CDR3 loop: CASSLARLANYGYTF. The DNA of the CDR3 is TGTGCCAGCAGCTTGGCCAGACTTGCTAACTATGGCTACACCTTC.

This chain connects TRBV5-1 to TRBJ2-3, with 8 bases matching TRBD2. The V segment lost 4 bases and the J segment 2 bases; nucleotides outside the gene matches: 6. The germline V gene encodes CDR1 SGHRS and CDR2 YFSETQ. The CDR3 has 15 residues. CDR3 amino acids: CASSGSGGYTDTQYF. The CDR3 bases are TGCGCCAGCAGCGGGAGCGGGGGTTACACAGATACGCAGTATTTT. Looking up the rest from reference TRBV5-1 and TRBJ2-3 gives the full variable domain: KAGVTQTPRYLIKTRGQQVTLSCSPISGHRSVSWYQQTPGQGLQFLFEYFSETQRNKGNFPGRFSGRQFSNSRSEMNVSTLELGDSALYLCASSGSGGYTDTQYFGPGTRLTVL.

The genes are TRBV2 and TRBJ2-7; 12 nucleotides line up with TRBD1. Germline V gives CDR1 SNHLY, CDR2 FYNNEI. The CDR3 contains 15 residues. The V segment lost 7 bases and the J segment 6 bases; nucleotides outside the gene matches: 10. The chain's CDR3 is CASMNPGQGALEQYF. In DNA form, the CDR3 reads TGTGCCAGCATGAACCCGGGACAGGGGGCTCTCGAGCAGTACTTC.

This clone has only one observation. The gene calls are TRBV5-1 and TRBJ2-1; no reliable D call. V was trimmed by 3 bases and J by 2 bases, leaving 9 bases between them. CDR1 and CDR2 (germline): SGHRS, YFSETQ. There are 14 residues in the CDR3. Here the CDR3 DNA reads TGCGCCAGCAGCTCCTCTGGCCCCTACAATGAGCAGTTCTTC. The encoded protein is CASSSSGPYNEQFF. The complete variable domain, with remaining parts taken from reference TRBV5-1 and TRBJ2-1, reads KAGVTQTPRYLIKTRGQQVTLSCSPISGHRSVSWYQQTPGQGLQFLFEYFSETQRNKGNFPGRFSGRQFSNSRSEMNVSTLELGDSALYLCASSSSGPYNEQFFGPGTRLTVL.

The chain employs TRBV11-2 and TRBJ2-7; a possible D gene is TRBD1 (5 bases). Trimming removed 1 base at V and 2 bases at J, with 9 bases between. The germline CDR1 and CDR2 sequences are SGHAT and FQNNGV. CDR3 size: 14 residues. The CDR3 DNA sequence: TGTGCCAGCAGCTTAGGAAGGGGAACCTACGAGCAGTACTTC. Protein: CASSLGRGTYEQYF.

This chain joins TRBV6-4 and TRBJ2-3, with D hard to call. Deletions cut 2 bases from V and 0 bases from J, with 6 bases between. CDR3 length: 14 amino acids. CDR1 MRHNA and CDR2 SNTAGT come from the germline V gene. CDR3 residues: CASSDGTSTDTQYF. CDR3 in DNA: TGTGCCAGCAGTGACGGTACTAGCACAGATACGCAGTATTTT.

This chain joins TRBV10-2 and TRBJ1-2, with 7 bases aligning to TRBD1. The V gene end was trimmed by 4 bases and the J gene end by 4 bases; junction bases not matched to a gene: 9. Germline V gives CDR1 WSHSY, CDR2 SAAADI. The CDR3 has 15 residues. As DNA, the CDR3 is TGCGCCAGCAGTGCCCCGGCCAGGGGGGTCTATGGCTACACCTTC. This translates into CASSAPARGVYGYTF.

This clone is a singleton in its sample. V is TRBV30 and J is TRBJ2-2, with 8 bases aligning to TRBD2. This CDR3 has 16 residues. Germline CDR1 reads GTSNPN; CDR2 reads SVGIG (reference sequence). V lost 0 bases, J lost 4 bases, and 7 bases stayed unmatched. The CDR3 loop is CAWSVTGGWGTGELFF. In nucleotides, the CDR3 is TGTGCCTGGAGTGTAACGGGAGGGTGGGGCACCGGGGAGCTGTTTTTT.

The chain uses TRBV4-1 and TRBJ2-2; 9 nucleotides align to TRBD1. Germline CDR1 reads MGHRA; CDR2 reads YSYEKL. CDR3 length: 19 amino acids. V dropped 0 bases and J dropped 5; count of bases not matched to a gene: 13. CDR3 region: CASSQDPPGQGEGTGELFF. CDR3 nucleotide sequence: TGCGCCAGCAGCCAAGATCCCCCGGGACAGGGCGAGGGAACCGGGGAGCTGTTTTTT.

In this sample, this clone turned up once. The chain employs TRBV28 and TRBJ2-7; a possible D gene is TRBD1 (6 bases). Germline CDR1 is MDHEN and CDR2 is SYDVKM. Trimming took 6 bases from V and 0 from J, leaving 12 bases between them. This CDR3 is built from 14 residues. Here the CDR3 reads CASSRVRGSYEQYF. DNA of the CDR3: TGTGCCAGCAGCCGAGTCAGGGGCTCCTACGAGCAGTACTTC.

The chain combines TRBV6-2 or TRBV6-3 with TRBJ2-7, with a tentative D call TRBD1 (5 bases). Germline assignment: CDR1 MNHEY and CDR2 SVGEGT. Trimming shortened V by 3 bases and J by 7 bases, and 22 bases separated the two germline ends. CDR3 length: 16 amino acids. The CDR3 nucleotides are TGTGCCAGCAGTTATATTGGGTGGACACCTCCTAGTGAGCAGTACTTC. Protein sequence: CASSYIGWTPPSEQYF.

The chain links TRBV18 to TRBJ2-1; D is perhaps TRBD1 (5 bases). V lost 2 bases and J 6 bases, leaving 14 bases between the germline ends. CDR1 is KGHSH and CDR2 is LQKENI in the germline V gene. The CDR3 totals 15 residues. CDR3 coding DNA: TGTGCCAGCTCACCAGGGTTCGAAGGGGTCAATGAGCAGTTCTTC. Amino acid sequence: CASSPGFEGVNEQFF.

This CDR3 is CASSLAVGPDTQYF. The CDR3 DNA follows: TGTGCCAGCAGCTTAGCGGTAGGACCAGATACGCAGTATTTT. The J gene is TRBJ2-3, the V gene TRBV7-2; D is unresolved. The CDR3 spans 14 residues. The V end was cut by 0 bases, the J end by 4 bases, with 8 bases between. From germline, CDR1 is SGHTA and CDR2 FQGNSA.

CDR3 loop: CASSQSRDRGYEQYF. CDR3 DNA: TGTGCCAGCAGCCAATCTAGGGACAGGGGTTACGAGCAGTACTTC. This chain links TRBV3-1 (or the pseudogene TRBV3-2) with TRBJ2-7; TRBD1 aligns across 10 bases. This CDR3 region has 15 residues. Germline assignment: CDR1 LGHDT and CDR2 YNNKEL (reference sequence). Losses at the gene ends were 2 bases for V and 4 bases for J; bases not matched to a gene: 5.

DNA of the CDR3: TGTGCCAGCAGCTTGGGTTGGGGATCGAACACTGAAGCTTTCTTT. Protein sequence: CASSLGWGSNTEAFF. This chain uses TRBV5-6 with TRBJ1-1; the D is unclear. The CDR3 sequence is 15 residues long. Germline-derived CDR1 and CDR2 are SGHDT and YYEEEE. V was trimmed by 0 bases and J by 1 base, leaving 10 bases between them. Full variable domain (outside the CDR3, taken from reference TRBV5-6 and TRBJ1-1): DAGVTQSPTHLIKTRGQQVTLRCSPKSGHDTVSWYQQALGQGPQFIFQYYEEEERQRGNFPDRFSGHQFPNYSSELNVNALLLGDSALYLCASSLGWGSNTEAFFGQGTRLTVV.

This clone was detected only a few times. The V and J genes are TRBV2 and TRBJ2-1; 8 bases fit TRBD2. V trimming: 5 bases; J trimming: 6 bases; junction bases outside the gene matches: 9. The CDR3 is made up of 15 amino acids. The germline gives CDR1 SNHLY, CDR2 FYNNEI. This chain's CDR3 is CASSIAGRDSNEQFF. CDR3 in DNA: TGTGCCAGCAGTATAGCGGGGCGGGATTCCAATGAGCAGTTCTTC.

This clone was counted a few times. This same CDR3 is encoded by further DNA sequences in the sample. V is TRBV15 and J is TRBJ2-2; D is possibly TRBD1 (7 bases). CDR3 size: 15 residues. Germline V CDR1 and CDR2: LNHNV, YYDKDF (reference sequence). V was clipped by 4 bases and J by 5 bases, with 14 bases between them. CDR3 nucleotide sequence: TGTGCCACCAGCATCAGACAGGGAGGAACCGGGGAGCTGTTTTTT. Protein product: CATSIRQGGTGELFF. Based on the CDR3 plus reference TRBV15 and TRBJ2-2, the full variable domain is DAMVIQNPRYQVTQFGKPVTLSCSQTLNHNVMYWYQQKSSQAPKLLFHYYDKDFNNEADTPDNFQSRRPNTSFCFLDIRSPGLGDTAMYLCATSIRQGGTGELFFGEGSRLTVL.

V is TRBV20-1 and J is TRBJ2-1, with a weak D call TRBD2 (5 bases). The CDR3 covers 16 residues. Germline CDR1 and CDR2: DFQATT and SNEGSKA (reference sequence). The germline V and J ends were trimmed by 3 bases and 10 bases, with 25 bases remaining between them. CDR3 bases: TGCAGTGCTAGTGAGGAAGGAGCGGCCACCTACATGGAGCAGTTCTTC. Its translation: CSASEEGAATYMEQFF.

The J gene is TRBJ1-3, the V gene TRBV15; D uncertain. The ends were cut back, 5 bases at V and 1 base at J, with 15 bases in the middle. Germline V CDR1 and CDR2: LNHNV, YYDKDF (reference sequence). This CDR3 has 16 amino acids. Written as DNA, the CDR3 is TGTGCCACCAGCCCTCCAACTGTGGGGTCTGGAAACACCATATATTTT. The encoded protein is CATSPPTVGSGNTIYF. Using reference TRBV15 and TRBJ1-3 for the parts outside the CDR3, the full variable domain is DAMVIQNPRYQVTQFGKPVTLSCSQTLNHNVMYWYQQKSSQAPKLLFHYYDKDFNNEADTPDNFQSRRPNTSFCFLDIRSPGLGDTAMYLCATSPPTVGSGNTIYFGEGSWLTVV.

This clone turned up a few times. This chain joins TRBV28 and TRBJ2-3; 7 bases align to TRBD2. The CDR3 is 16 amino acids. V lost 1 base and J lost 3; bases outside the gene matches: 7. Germline assignment: CDR1 MDHEN and CDR2 SYDVKM. DNA for the CDR3: TGTGCCAGCAGTTTATTTGGTGGGAGGGTAACAGATACGCAGTATTTT. This encodes CASSLFGGRVTDTQYF.

The chain uses TRBV6-5 and TRBJ2-7, with TRBD1 matching over 8 bases. The germline V gene encodes CDR1 MNHEY and CDR2 SVGAGI. CDR3 length: 16 amino acids. V lost 0 bases and J lost 1; bases outside the gene matches: 5. The CDR3 sequence: CASSYSGQASSYEQYF. CDR3 sequence (DNA): TGTGCCAGCAGTTACTCGGGACAGGCGTCGTCCTACGAGCAGTACTTC.

The chain links TRBV6-5 to TRBJ1-6; D not resolved. Trimming took off 10 bases at V and 0 bases at J, with 13 bases between the two ends. The CDR3 sequence is 15 residues long. In germline, CDR1 is MNHEY, CDR2 SVGAGI. DNA of the CDR3: TGTGCCACAAGACGGCAGAGCTCCTATAATTCACCCCTCCACTTT. Translation: CATRRQSSYNSPLHF.

The chain uses TRBV4-3 and TRBJ2-1, with 11 positions matching TRBD2. V lost 1 base to trimming and J lost 8 bases; unmatched junction nucleotides: 7. The germline gives CDR1 LGHNA, CDR2 YSLEER. The CDR3 is made up of 16 amino acids. CDR3 sequence: CASSQVVLAGDDEQFF. The CDR3 DNA reads as TGCGCCAGCAGCCAAGTAGTACTAGCGGGAGATGATGAGCAGTTCTTC.

This clone was observed once. V is TRBV18 and J is TRBJ2-7, with 13 positions matching TRBD2. The V gene end was trimmed by 5 bases and the J gene end by 4 bases; junction bases not matched to a gene: 5. This CDR3 comprises 15 residues. CDR1 is KGHSH and CDR2 is LQKENI in the germline V gene. The CDR3 DNA is TGTGCCAGCTCAACGACTAGCGGGGGGCTTTACGAGCAGTACTTC. It encodes CASSTTSGGLYEQYF.

V and J are TRBV6-2 or TRBV6-3 and TRBJ1-1; TRBD1 is a possible D gene (6 bases). Germline V gives CDR1 MNHEY, CDR2 SVGEGT. The CDR3 sequence is 12 residues long. V was cut by 2 bases and J by 11 bases, with 12 bases left in between. In nucleotides, the CDR3 is TGTGCCAGCAGTTACCTGAGGGGGGATGCTTTCTTT. Protein product: CASSYLRGDAFF.